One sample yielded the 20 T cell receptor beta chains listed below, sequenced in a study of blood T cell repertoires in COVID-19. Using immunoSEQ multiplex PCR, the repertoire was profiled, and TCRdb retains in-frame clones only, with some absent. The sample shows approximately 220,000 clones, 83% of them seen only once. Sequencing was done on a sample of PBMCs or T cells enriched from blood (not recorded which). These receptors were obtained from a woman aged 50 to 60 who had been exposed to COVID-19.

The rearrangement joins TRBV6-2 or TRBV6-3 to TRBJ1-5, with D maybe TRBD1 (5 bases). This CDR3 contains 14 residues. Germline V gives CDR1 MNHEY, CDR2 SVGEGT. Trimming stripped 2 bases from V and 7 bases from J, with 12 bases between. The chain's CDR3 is CASSYSGARQPQHF. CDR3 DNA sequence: TGTGCCAGCAGTTACAGCGGGGCCCGCCAGCCCCAGCATTTT.

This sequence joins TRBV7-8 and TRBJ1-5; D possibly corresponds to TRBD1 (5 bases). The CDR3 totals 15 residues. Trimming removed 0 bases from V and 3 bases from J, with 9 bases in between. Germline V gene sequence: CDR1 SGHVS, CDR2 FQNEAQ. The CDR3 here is CASSLAGADNQPQHF. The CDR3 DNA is TGTGCCAGCAGCTTAGCTGGGGCCGACAATCAGCCCCAGCATTTT.

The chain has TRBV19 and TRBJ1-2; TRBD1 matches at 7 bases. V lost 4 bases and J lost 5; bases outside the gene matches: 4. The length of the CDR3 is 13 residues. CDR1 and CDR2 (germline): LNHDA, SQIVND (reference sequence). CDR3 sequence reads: CASSRDRSYGYTF. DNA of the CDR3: TGTGCCAGTAGTAGGGACAGATCATATGGCTACACCTTC.

CDR3 DNA: TGTGCCAGCAGCTTAGGGGACAGGCGCAGGGGAGAGACCCAGTACTTC. It translates to CASSLGDRRRGETQYF. The chain carries TRBV7-2 and TRBJ2-5; 8 bases are shared with TRBD1. J gave up 4 bases and V 1 base, and 8 bases lay outside the gene matches. This CDR3 is built from 16 residues. Germline lookup yields CDR1 SGHTA and CDR2 FQGNSA. The full variable domain, completed using reference TRBV7-2 and TRBJ2-5, is GAGVSQSPSNKVTEKGKDVELRCDPISGHTALYWYRQSLGQGLEFLIYFQGNSAPDKSGLPSDRFSAERTGGSVSTLTIQRTQQEDSAVYLCASSLGDRRRGETQYFGPGTRLLVL.

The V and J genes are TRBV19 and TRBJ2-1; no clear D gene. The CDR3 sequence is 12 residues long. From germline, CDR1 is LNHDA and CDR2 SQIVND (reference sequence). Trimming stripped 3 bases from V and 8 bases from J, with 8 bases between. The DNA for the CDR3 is TGTGCCAGTAGTATGAGGCACCATGAGCAGTTCTTC. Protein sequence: CASSMRHHEQFF. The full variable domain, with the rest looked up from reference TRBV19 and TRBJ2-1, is DGGITQSPKYLFRKEGQNVTLSCEQNLNHDAMYWYRQDPGQGLRLIYYSQIVNDFQKGDIAEGYSVSREKKESFPLTVTSAQKNPTAFYLCASSMRHHEQFFGPGTRLTVL.

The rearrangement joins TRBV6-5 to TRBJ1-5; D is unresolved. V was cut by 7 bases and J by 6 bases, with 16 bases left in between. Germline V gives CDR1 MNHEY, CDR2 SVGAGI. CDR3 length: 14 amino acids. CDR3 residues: CASNYLEGIQPQHF. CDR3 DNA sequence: TGTGCCAGCAACTACCTCGAGGGTATTCAGCCCCAGCATTTT.

The CDR3 reads CASSRSGLANYGYTF. CDR3 coding DNA: TGTGCCAGCAGCCGTTCAGGGCTAGCTAACTATGGCTACACCTTC. The rearrangement joins TRBV4-2 to TRBJ1-2; D is perhaps TRBD1 (5 bases). The CDR3 consists of 15 residues. Germline CDR1 reads LGHNA; CDR2 reads YNFKEQ. Deletions cut 4 bases from V and 0 bases from J, with 12 bases between.

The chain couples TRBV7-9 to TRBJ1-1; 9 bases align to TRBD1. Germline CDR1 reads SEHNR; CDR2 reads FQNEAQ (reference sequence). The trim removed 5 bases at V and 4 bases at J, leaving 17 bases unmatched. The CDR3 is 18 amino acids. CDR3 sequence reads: CASSRRTGTGLGITEAFF. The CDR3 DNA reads TGTGCCAGCAGCCGTAGGACCGGGACAGGGTTAGGTATCACTGAAGCTTTCTTT.

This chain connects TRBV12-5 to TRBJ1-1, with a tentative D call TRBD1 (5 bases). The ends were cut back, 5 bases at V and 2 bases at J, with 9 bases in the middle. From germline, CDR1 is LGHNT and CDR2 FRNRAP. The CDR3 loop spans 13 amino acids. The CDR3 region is CASGLRTNTEAFF. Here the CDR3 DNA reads TGTGCTAGTGGTCTAAGGACAAACACTGAAGCTTTCTTT.

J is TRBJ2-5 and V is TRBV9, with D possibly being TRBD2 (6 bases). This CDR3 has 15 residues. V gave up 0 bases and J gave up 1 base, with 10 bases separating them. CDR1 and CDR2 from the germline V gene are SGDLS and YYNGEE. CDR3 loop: CASSVETSFQETQYF. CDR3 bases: TGTGCCAGCAGCGTAGAAACTAGCTTCCAAGAGACCCAGTACTTC.

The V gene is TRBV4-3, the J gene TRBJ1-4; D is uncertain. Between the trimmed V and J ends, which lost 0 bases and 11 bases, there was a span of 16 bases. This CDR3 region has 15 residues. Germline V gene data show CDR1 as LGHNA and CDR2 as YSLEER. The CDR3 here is CASSQERSGFEKLFF. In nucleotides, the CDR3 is TGCGCCAGCAGCCAAGAGAGGTCCGGGTTCGAGAAACTGTTTTTT.

The chain's CDR3 is CASSQERGGNTGELFF. The CDR3 DNA is TGCGCCAGCAGCCAAGAGAGGGGGGGGAACACCGGGGAGCTGTTTTTT. The chain links TRBV4-1 to TRBJ2-2; maybe TRBD2 (7 bases). CDR3 length equals 16 residues. The V and J ends lost 0 bases and 1 base respectively, with 9 bases between them. Germline lookup yields CDR1 MGHRA and CDR2 YSYEKL.

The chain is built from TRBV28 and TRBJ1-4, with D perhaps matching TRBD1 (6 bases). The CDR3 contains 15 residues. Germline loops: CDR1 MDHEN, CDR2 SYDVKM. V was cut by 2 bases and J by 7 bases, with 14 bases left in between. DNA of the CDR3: TGTGCCAGCAGTTTACGGGGGGACATAAGTGAAAAACTGTTTTTT. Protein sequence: CASSLRGDISEKLFF.

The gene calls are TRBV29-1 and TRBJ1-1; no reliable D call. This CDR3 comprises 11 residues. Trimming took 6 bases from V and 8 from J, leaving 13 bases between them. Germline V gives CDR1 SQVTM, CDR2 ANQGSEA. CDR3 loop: CSVWAGSEAFF. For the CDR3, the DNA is TGCAGCGTGTGGGCCGGCTCAGAAGCTTTCTTT.

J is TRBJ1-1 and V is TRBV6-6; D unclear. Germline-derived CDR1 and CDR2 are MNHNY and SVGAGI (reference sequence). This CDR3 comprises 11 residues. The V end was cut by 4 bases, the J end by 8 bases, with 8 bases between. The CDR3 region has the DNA TGTGCCAGCAGTTCGGCGGGAGAAGCTTTCTTT. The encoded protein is CASSSAGEAFF.

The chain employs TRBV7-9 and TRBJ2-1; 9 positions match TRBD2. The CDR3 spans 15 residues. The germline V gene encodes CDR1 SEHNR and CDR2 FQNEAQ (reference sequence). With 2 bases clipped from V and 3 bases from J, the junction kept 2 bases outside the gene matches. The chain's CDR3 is CASSLIAGDYNEQFF. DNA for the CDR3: TGTGCCAGCAGCTTAATAGCGGGGGACTACAATGAGCAGTTCTTC. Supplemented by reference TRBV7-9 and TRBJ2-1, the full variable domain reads DTGVSQNPRHKITKRGQNVTFRCDPISEHNRLYWYRQTLGQGPEFLTYFQNEAQLEKSRLLSDRFSAERPKGSFSTLEIQRTEQGDSAMYLCASSLIAGDYNEQFFGPGTRLTVL.

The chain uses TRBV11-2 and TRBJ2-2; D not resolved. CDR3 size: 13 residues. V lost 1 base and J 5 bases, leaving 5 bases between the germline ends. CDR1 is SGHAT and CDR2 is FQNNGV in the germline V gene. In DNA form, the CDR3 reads TGTGCCAGCAGCTTAGCAATGACCGGGGAGCTGTTTTTT. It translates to CASSLAMTGELFF.

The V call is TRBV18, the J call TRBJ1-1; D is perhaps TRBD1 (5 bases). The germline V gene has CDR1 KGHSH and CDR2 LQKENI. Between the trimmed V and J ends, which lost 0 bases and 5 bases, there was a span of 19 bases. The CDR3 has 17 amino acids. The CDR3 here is CASSPPEFGGARTEAFF. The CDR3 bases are TGTGCCAGCTCACCACCTGAATTTGGAGGGGCGCGAACTGAAGCTTTCTTT.

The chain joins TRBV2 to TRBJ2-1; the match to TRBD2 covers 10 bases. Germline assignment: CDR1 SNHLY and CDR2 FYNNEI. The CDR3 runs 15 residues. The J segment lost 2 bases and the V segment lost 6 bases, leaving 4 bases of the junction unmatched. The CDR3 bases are TGTGCCAGCAGCGGACTAGCGGCCACCTACAATGAGCAGTTCTTC. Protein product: CASSGLAATYNEQFF.

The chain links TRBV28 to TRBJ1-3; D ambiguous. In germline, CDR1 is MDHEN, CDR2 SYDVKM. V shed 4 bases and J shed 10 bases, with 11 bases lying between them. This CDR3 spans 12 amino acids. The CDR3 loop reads CASSSLAVTIYF. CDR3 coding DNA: TGTGCCAGCAGTTCCCTAGCGGTAACCATATATTTT.